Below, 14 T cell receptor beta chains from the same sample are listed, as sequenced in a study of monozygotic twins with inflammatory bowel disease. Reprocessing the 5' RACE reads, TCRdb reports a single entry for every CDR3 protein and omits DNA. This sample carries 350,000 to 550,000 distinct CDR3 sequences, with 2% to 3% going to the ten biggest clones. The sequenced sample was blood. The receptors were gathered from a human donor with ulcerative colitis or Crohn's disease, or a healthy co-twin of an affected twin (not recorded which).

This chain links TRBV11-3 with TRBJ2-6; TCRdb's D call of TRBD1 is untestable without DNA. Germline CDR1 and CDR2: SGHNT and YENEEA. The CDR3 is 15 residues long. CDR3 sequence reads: CASSQGASGANVLTF.

CDR3 protein: CASSLETGTVGGYTF. The chain employs TRBV5-1 and TRBJ1-2; TCRdb names TRBD1, which stays unverified in the absence of DNA. Germline-derived CDR1 and CDR2 are SGHRS and YFSETQ. This CDR3 is built from 15 residues.

The chain's CDR3 is CASSFGQGAAYEQYF. This chain joins TRBV5-1 and TRBJ2-7; TCRdb selects TRBD1, and the lack of DNA leaves this call unchecked. Germline loops: CDR1 SGHRS, CDR2 YFSETQ. The CDR3 consists of 15 residues.

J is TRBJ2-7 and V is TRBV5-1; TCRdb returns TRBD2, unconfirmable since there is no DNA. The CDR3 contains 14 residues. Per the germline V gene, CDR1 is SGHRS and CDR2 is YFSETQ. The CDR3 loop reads CASSSGPSPLEQYF. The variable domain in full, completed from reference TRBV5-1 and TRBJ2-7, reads KAGVTQTPRYLIKTRGQQVTLSCSPISGHRSVSWYQQTPGQGLQFLFEYFSETQRNKGNFPGRFSGRQFSNSRSEMNVSTLELGDSALYLCASSSGPSPLEQYFGPGTRLTVT.

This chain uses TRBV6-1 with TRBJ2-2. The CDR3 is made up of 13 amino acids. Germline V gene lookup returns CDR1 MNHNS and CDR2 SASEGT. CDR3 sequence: CASRKTDAGELFF.

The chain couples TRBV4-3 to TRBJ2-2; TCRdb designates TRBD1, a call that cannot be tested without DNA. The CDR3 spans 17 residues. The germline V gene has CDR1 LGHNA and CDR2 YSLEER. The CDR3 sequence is CASSQGTSRPNTGELFF.

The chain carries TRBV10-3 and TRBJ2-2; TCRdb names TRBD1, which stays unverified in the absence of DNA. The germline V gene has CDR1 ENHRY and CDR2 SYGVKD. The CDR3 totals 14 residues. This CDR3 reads CATHRGENTGELFF.

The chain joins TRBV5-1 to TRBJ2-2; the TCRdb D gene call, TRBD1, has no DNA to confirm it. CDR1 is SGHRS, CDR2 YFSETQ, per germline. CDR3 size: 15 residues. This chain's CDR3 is CASSLEGEGAGELFF.

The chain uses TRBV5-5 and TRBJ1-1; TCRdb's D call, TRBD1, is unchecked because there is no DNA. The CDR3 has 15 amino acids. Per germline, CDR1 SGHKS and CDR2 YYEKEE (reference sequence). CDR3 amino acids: CASSQGQAQNTEAFF.

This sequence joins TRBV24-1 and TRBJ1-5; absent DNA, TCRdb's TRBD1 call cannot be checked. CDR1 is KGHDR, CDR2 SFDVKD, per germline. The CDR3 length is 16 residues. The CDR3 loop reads CATSVTGWGSNQPQHF.

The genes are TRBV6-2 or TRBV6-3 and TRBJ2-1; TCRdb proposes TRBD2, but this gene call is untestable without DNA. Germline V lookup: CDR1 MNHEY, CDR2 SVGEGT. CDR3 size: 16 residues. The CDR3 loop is CASSYGGGLAGDEQFF.

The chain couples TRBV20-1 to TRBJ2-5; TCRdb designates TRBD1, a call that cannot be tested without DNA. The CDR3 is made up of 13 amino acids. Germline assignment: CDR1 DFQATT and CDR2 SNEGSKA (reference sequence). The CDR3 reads CSARLSTQETQYF.

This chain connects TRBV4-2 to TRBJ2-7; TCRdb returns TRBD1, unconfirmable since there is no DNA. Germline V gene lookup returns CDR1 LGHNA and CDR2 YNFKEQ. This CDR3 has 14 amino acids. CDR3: CASRPGQASREQYF.

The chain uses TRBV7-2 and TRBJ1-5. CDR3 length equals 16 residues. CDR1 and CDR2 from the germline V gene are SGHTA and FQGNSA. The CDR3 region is CASSPTRGEANQPQHF. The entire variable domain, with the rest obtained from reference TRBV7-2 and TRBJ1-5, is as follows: GAGVSQSPSNKVTEKGKDVELRCDPISGHTALYWYRQSLGQGLEFLIYFQGNSAPDKSGLPSDRFSAERTGGSVSTLTIQRTQQEDSAVYLCASSPTRGEANQPQHFGDGTRLSIL.